Listed here is a single TCR beta chain. Repertoires were generated with immunoSEQ multiplex PCR, while TCRdb's copy carries only in-frame clones and drops some. This table has about 170,000 clones, 75% to 90% appearing once. This sample is drawn from a study of blood T cell repertoires in COVID-19. About the research overall: Researchers got acute and convalescent COVID-19 samples from the United States, Italy and Spain.

Germline CDR1 reads KGHDR; CDR2 reads SFDVKD. The CDR3 consists of 14 residues. The V end was cut by 2 bases, the J end by 7 bases, with 13 bases between. This clonotype was obtained from a human donor with acute or convalescent COVID-19. The donor label of this sample is uncertain. V and J are TRBV24-1 and TRBJ2-5, with a weak D call TRBD1 (6 bases). The sequenced sample consisted of peripheral blood. CDR3 amino acids: CATSDSRDKGTQYF. CDR3 nucleotides: TGTGCCACCAGTGATTCCCGGGACAAAGGGACCCAGTACTTC.